This TCR beta chain was identified in a study of cytomegalovirus exposure and HLA in healthy donors. Primers included in the PCR were 60 Vbeta and 13 Jbeta primers. Method: immunoSEQ multiplex PCR; TCRdb's copy keeps in-frame clones and lacks some. In total, the table holds some 75,000 clones. This CDR3 contains 14 residues. Germline V gives CDR1 SGHDT, CDR2 YYEEEE. Trimming cost V 3 bases and J 10 bases, with 16 bases left between them. The source of this sequence is a boy between 5 and 17 years old in good health and CMV-seronegative. Sequencing was carried out using PBMCs. The V call is TRBV5-6, the J call TRBJ1-4, with D hard to call. CDR3 in amino acids: CASSSPYRGGKLFF. Written as DNA, the CDR3 is TGTGCCAGCAGCTCCCCATATCGGGGTGGAAAACTGTTTTTT.